A selection of T cell receptor beta chains follows, all from one sample in a study of Ad26.COV2.S vaccination and SARS-CoV-2 variants. This table comes from immunoSEQ multiplex PCR, and its TCRdb copy is limited to in-frame clones, with some not included. The data show hundreds of thousands of clones, around 87% seen once. This specimen consisted of peripheral blood, obtained in a trial of Ad26.COV2.S vaccine versus placebo. Receptors were obtained from a person aged 18-60 years who received the Ad26.COV2.S COVID-19 vaccine or a placebo. Each CDR3 is given with its conserved first and last residue. A D gene is named only where the DNA matches it firmly. A clone size is listed for some rows: how often the clone was seen (once, few, many), or a class if it is expanded.

cdr3_nt,cdr3_aa,d_call,j_call,v_call,clone_size
TGTGCTAGTGGTTTGGTGGGACAGGGATTAATGTTCGGCTACACCTTC,CASGLVGQGLMFGYTF,TRBD1,TRBJ1-2,TRBV12-5,.
TGTGCCAGTACCCCACTCCAGGGTGGTAATCAGCCCCAGCATTTT,CASTPLQGGNQPQHF,.,TRBJ1-5,TRBV19,.
TGCGCCAGCAGCTCGGGACAGACGGCCTCTGGAAACACCATATATTTT,CASSSGQTASGNTIYF,TRBD1,TRBJ1-3,TRBV5-1,.
TGTGCCACCATTATGGGGAGAGATTCACCCCTCCACTTT,CATIMGRDSPLHF,.,TRBJ1-6,TRBV28,.
TGTGCCAGCAGCTTGGAAGGTAGCGGGAGTCTCTACAATGAGCAGTTCTTC,CASSLEGSGSLYNEQFF,TRBD2,TRBJ2-1,TRBV5-6,.
TGCAGTGCTGTCTCTGCGGATACGCAGTATTTT,CSAVSADTQYF,.,TRBJ2-3,TRBV20-1,.
TGTGCCAGCAGCTTACCCGATCCGGAGACCCAGTACTTC,CASSLPDPETQYF,.,TRBJ2-5,TRBV7-9,.
TGTGCCAGCAGTTCAACGGGACAGGGATCCTATGGCTACACCTTC,CASSSTGQGSYGYTF,TRBD1,TRBJ1-2,TRBV28,.
TGCGCCAGCAGGGCTCAATTGACAGGGGATGATGAGCAGTTCTTC,CASRAQLTGDDEQFF,TRBD1,TRBJ2-1,TRBV5-1,.
TGCGCCAGCAGCTTGGGAGCGGGAGGTTACGAGCAGTACTTC,CASSLGAGGYEQYF,TRBD2,TRBJ2-7,TRBV5-1,few
TGTGCCAGCAGCGTGGGACAGGGGGGGAACGAGCAGTACTTC,CASSVGQGGNEQYF,TRBD1,TRBJ2-7,TRBV9,.
TGTGCCAGCAGTGTGGACAGGTGGGAGACTGAAGCTTTCTTT,CASSVDRWETEAFF,TRBD1,TRBJ1-1,TRBV2,.
TGCGCCAGCAGCTTGGCCTCGGGGCTAGCGGGTTCCTACAATGAGCAGTTCTTC,CASSLASGLAGSYNEQFF,TRBD2,TRBJ2-1,TRBV5-1,.
TGTGCCAGCTCGAAAGGACAGGGGGCCTACGAGCAGTACTTC,CASSKGQGAYEQYF,TRBD1,TRBJ2-7,TRBV27,.
TGTGCCAGTAGTAAAAGAACCCCCGGACAGGGGAGTCAGCCCCAGCATTTT,CASSKRTPGQGSQPQHF,TRBD1,TRBJ1-5,TRBV19,.
TGTGCCAGCAGCTGGGACAGGGAGGACTATGGCTACACCTTC,CASSWDREDYGYTF,TRBD1,TRBJ1-2,TRBV7-9,.
TGTGCCAGCACCGATCGGGGCCTCGGAAACACCATATATTTT,CASTDRGLGNTIYF,.,TRBJ1-3,TRBV5-4,.
TGTGCCAGCAGTGACCGGGACAGGGGGTACAATGAGCAGTTCTTC,CASSDRDRGYNEQFF,TRBD1,TRBJ2-1,TRBV2,.
TGTGCCAGCAGTTGGACTAGCGGGGGGGAGACAGATACGCAGTATTTT,CASSWTSGGETDTQYF,TRBD2,TRBJ2-3,TRBV6-2/TRBV6-3,once
TGTGCCAGTAGTCTAAACACAGGGAGCGATGAGCAGTTCTTC,CASSLNTGSDEQFF,.,TRBJ2-1,TRBV19,.
TGTGCCAGCGCCCCAGTGGGGGTTGGTGGCTACACCTTC,CASAPVGVGGYTF,.,TRBJ1-2,TRBV6-5,.
TGTGCCAGCAGCTTGGGAATACAGGCTGGGGTCTATGGCTACACCTTC,CASSLGIQAGVYGYTF,.,TRBJ1-2,TRBV5-5,.
TGCGCCAGCAGCCAAGATCGGGGATCTTCCGACAATGAGCAGTTCTTC,CASSQDRGSSDNEQFF,.,TRBJ2-1,TRBV4-1,.
TGTGCCAGTAGTATTGTGGTGACCCACCAGACTGAAGCTTTCTTT,CASSIVVTHQTEAFF,.,TRBJ1-1,TRBV19,.
TGTGCCAGCAGCGTCCTGACAGGGACTGAAGCTTTCTTT,CASSVLTGTEAFF,TRBD1,TRBJ1-1,TRBV9,.
TGCGCCAGCAGCCATAGCGGGAGGGCGTTTTACAATGAGCAGTTCTTC,CASSHSGRAFYNEQFF,TRBD2,TRBJ2-1,TRBV5-1,.
TGTGCCAGCAGCAAACTGGGGGCGGCCGAGGGTTCACCCCTCCACTTT,CASSKLGAAEGSPLHF,.,TRBJ1-6,TRBV7-2,once
TGTGCCAGCAGCCCAGGGGGCAATCAGCCCCAGCATTTT,CASSPGGNQPQHF,.,TRBJ1-5,TRBV11-2,.
TGTGCCAGTAGTCTGGACAGGGAGAAAGGCACTGAAGCTTTCTTT,CASSLDREKGTEAFF,TRBD1,TRBJ1-1,TRBV19,.
TGTGCCAGCAGCTTGAGGCGGCGCAACGAGCAGTACTTC,CASSLRRRNEQYF,.,TRBJ2-7,TRBV5-6,.
TGTGCCAGTAACCCAGTTAGGGTCCACAACACCGGGGAGCTGTTTTTT,CASNPVRVHNTGELFF,.,TRBJ2-2,TRBV19,.
TGCGCCAGCAGCGCGGGAGATCGCACCGGGGAGCTGTTTTTT,CASSAGDRTGELFF,TRBD2,TRBJ2-2,TRBV5-1,.
TGTGCCAGCAGTTACAGGCGTGGGGGTGAGCAGTTCTTC,CASSYRRGGEQFF,.,TRBJ2-1,TRBV6-5,.
TGTGCCAGCAGCTTAGGAGGTACAGGGGGTCGATCACCCCTCCACTTT,CASSLGGTGGRSPLHF,TRBD1,TRBJ1-6,TRBV7-4,.
TGCGCCAGCAGCCCTGGACAGGACGAGTATGGCTACACCTTC,CASSPGQDEYGYTF,TRBD1,TRBJ1-2,TRBV5-1,once
TGCAGCGTCCGAAAAAGGGACAACCCGTATGGCTACACCTTC,CSVRKRDNPYGYTF,.,TRBJ1-2,TRBV29-1,once
TGTGCCAGCAGGAGGGGAGCGGGAGCCTACGAGCAGTACTTC,CASRRGAGAYEQYF,TRBD2,TRBJ2-7,TRBV6-5,.
TGTGCCAGCACCGAACCCACAGGGACTTACGAGCAGTACTTC,CASTEPTGTYEQYF,.,TRBJ2-7,TRBV28,once
TGTGCCAGCAGTGAACGGAGGACAGGGGGTAGGTACACTGAAGCTTTCTTT,CASSERRTGGRYTEAFF,TRBD1,TRBJ1-1,TRBV2,.
TGTGCCAGCAGCTCATGGCCAGACAGGGGAGGTGAAGCTTTCTTT,CASSSWPDRGGEAFF,.,TRBJ1-1,TRBV21-1,once
TGTGCCAGCAGCTTAGCGGGAGGGAACTATGGCTACACCTTC,CASSLAGGNYGYTF,.,TRBJ1-2,TRBV7-8,.
TGTGCCAGCAGCTTCGGACAGGGGGCGCCGGGCGGCTACACCTTC,CASSFGQGAPGGYTF,TRBD1,TRBJ1-2,TRBV7-2,.